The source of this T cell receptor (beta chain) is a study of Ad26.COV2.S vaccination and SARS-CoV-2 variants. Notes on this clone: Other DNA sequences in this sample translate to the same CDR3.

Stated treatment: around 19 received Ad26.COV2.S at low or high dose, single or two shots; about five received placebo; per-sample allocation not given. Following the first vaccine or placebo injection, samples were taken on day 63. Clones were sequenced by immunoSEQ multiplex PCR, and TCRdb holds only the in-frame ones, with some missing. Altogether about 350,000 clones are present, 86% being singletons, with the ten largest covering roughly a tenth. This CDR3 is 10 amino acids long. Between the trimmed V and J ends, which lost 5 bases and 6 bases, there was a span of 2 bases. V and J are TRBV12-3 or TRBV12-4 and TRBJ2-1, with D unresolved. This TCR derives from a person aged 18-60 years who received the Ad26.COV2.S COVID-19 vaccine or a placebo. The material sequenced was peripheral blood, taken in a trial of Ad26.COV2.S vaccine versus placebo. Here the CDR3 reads CASSLNEQFF. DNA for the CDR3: TGTGCCAGCAGTCTCAATGAGCAGTTCTTC.